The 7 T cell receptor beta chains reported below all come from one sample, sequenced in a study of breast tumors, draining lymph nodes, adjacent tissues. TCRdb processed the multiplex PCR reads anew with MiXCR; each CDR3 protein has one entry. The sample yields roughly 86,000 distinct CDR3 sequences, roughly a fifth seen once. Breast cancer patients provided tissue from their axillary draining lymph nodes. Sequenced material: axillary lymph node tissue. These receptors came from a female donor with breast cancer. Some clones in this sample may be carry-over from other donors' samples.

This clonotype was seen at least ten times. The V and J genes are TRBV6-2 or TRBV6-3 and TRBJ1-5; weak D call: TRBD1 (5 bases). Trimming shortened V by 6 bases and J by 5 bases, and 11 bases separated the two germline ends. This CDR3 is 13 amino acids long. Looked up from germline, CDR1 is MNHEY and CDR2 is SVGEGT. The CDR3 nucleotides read TGTGCCAGCAGGGCAGACAGCCATCAGCCCCAGCATTTT. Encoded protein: CASRADSHQPQHF.

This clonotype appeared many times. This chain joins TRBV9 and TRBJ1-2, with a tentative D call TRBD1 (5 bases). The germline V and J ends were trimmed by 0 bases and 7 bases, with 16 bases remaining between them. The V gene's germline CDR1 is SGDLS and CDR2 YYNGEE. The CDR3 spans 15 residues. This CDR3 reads CASSVGRPFGGGYTF. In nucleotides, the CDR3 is TGTGCCAGCAGCGTAGGACGGCCCTTTGGGGGTGGCTACACCTTC.

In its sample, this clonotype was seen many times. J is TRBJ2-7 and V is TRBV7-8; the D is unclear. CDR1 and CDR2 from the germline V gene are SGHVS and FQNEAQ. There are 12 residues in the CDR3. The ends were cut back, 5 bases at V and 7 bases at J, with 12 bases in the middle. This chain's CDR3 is CASSRSGREQYF. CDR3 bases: TGTGCCAGCAGCCGATCGGGTAGGGAGCAGTACTTC.

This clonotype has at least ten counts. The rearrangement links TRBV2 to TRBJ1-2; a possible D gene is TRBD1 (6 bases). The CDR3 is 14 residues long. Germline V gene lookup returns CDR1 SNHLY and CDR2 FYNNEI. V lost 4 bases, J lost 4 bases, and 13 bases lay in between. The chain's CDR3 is CASSAGRGFYGYTF. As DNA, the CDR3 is TGTGCCAGCAGTGCAGGCAGGGGCTTCTATGGCTACACCTTC.

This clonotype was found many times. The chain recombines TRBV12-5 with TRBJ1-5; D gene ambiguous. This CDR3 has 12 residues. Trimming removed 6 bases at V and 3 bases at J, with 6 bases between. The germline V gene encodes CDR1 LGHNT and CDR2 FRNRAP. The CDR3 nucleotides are TGTGCTAGTGGACATCTCAATCAGCCCCAGCATTTT. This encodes CASGHLNQPQHF.

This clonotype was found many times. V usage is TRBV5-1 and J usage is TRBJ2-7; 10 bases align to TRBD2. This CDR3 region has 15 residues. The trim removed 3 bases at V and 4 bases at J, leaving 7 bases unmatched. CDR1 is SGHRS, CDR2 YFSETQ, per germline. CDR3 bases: TGCGCCAGCAGCTACAATCCAGCGGGAGGGTACGAGCAGTACTTC. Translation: CASSYNPAGGYEQYF.

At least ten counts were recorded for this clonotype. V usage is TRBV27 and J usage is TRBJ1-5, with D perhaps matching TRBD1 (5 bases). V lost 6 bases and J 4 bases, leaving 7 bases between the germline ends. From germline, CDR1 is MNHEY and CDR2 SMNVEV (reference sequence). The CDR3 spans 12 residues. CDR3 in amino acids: CASRTVNQPQHF. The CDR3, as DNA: TGTGCCAGCAGGACAGTAAATCAGCCCCAGCATTTT.